This T cell receptor beta chain appears in the sequencing data of a study of technical replicates of blood from several donors. This table comes from immunoSEQ multiplex PCR, and its TCRdb copy is limited to in-frame clones, with some not included. This sample yields about 75,000 clones, of which around 97% are seen a single time; roughly 0.3% belongs to the top ten. Germline V gene sequence: CDR1 SGHTA, CDR2 FQGTGA. The CDR3 is made up of 14 amino acids. V was shortened by 5 bases and J by 2 bases, with 13 bases between the two germline ends. The chain couples TRBV7-3 to TRBJ2-7; D is unclear. This receptor was identified in a human donor in good health. Material: T cells isolated from PBMCs. CDR3 coding DNA: TGTGCCAGCAGCCCCAACCCGTCAGCCTACGAGCAGTACTTC. Its protein is CASSPNPSAYEQYF.